This entry describes one T cell receptor (beta chain). The sample is drawn from a study of T cell changes during pregnancy in multiple sclerosis. Only in-frame clones appear in the TCRdb table, and some are missing; sequencing was by immunoSEQ multiplex PCR. The table includes about 67,000 clones, about nine tenths detected once. The CDR3 extends over 17 amino acids. Losses at the gene ends were 5 bases for V and 8 bases for J; bases not matched to a gene: 19. CDR1 SGDLS and CDR2 YYNGEE come from the germline V gene. The sequence derives from a female donor with multiple sclerosis, enrolled in a pregnancy study. The rearrangement uses TRBV9 and TRBJ1-2; 9 bases agree with TRBD1. The sample here was peripheral blood, taken in the third trimester of pregnancy. The CDR3 coding sequence is TGTGCCAGCAGTCCTCCGGGACAGGGAAGGTTTAATCGGGGCTACACCTTC. This gives the protein CASSPPGQGRFNRGYTF.